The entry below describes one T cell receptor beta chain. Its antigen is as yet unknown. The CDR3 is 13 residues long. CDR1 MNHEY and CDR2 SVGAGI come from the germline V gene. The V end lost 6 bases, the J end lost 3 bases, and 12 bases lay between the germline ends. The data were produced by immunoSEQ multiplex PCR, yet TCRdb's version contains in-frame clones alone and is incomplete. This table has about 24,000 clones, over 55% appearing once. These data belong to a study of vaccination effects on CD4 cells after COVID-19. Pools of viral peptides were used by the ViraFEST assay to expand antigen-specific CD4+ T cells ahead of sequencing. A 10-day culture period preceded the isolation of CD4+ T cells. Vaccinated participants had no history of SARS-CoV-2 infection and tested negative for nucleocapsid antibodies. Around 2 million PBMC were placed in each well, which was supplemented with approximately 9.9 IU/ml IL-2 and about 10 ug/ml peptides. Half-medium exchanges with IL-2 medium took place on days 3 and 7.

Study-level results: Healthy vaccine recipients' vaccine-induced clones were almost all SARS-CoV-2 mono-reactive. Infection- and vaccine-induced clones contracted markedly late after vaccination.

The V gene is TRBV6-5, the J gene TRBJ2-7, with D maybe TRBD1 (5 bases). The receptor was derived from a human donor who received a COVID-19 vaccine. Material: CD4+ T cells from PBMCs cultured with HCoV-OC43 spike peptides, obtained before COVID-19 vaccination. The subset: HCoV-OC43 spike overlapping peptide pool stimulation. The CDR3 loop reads CASSDSLLYEQYF. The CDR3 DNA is TGTGCCAGCAGCGACAGTCTCCTCTACGAGCAGTACTTC.